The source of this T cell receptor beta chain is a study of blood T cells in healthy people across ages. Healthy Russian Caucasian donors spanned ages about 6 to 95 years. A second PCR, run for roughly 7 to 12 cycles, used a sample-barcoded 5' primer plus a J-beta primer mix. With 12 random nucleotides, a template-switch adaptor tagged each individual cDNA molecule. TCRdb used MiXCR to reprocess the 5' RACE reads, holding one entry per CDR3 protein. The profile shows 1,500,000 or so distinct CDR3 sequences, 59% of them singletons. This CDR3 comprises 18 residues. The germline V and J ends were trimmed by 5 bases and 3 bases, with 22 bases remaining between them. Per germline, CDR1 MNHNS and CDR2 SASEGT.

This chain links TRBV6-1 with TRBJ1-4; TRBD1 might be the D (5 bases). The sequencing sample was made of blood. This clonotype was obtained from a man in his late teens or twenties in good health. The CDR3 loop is CASSPHRAGRIANEKLFF. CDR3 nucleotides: TGTGCCAGCAGTCCCCACCGAGCAGGGAGGATTGCTAATGAAAAACTGTTTTTT.